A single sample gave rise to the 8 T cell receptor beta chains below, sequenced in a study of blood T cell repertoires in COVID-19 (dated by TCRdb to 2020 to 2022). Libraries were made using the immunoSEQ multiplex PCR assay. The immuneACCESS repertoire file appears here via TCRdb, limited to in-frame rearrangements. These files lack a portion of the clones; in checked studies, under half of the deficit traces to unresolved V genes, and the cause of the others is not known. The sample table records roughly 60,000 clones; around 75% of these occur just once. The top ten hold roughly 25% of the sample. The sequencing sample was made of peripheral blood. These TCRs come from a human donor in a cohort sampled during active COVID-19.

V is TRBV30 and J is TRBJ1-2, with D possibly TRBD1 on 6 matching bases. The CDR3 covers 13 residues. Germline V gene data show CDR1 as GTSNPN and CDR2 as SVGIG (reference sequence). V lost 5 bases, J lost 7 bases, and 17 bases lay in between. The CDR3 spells CAWAEQGWRGYTF. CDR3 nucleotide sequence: TGTGCCTGGGCCGAACAGGGTTGGCGTGGCTACACCTTC.

The CDR3 reads CASSQGLAGIYEQYF. The CDR3 DNA follows: TGTGCCAGCAGCCAAGGACTAGCGGGCATCTACGAGCAGTACTTC. The V and J genes are TRBV3-1 (or the pseudogene TRBV3-2) and TRBJ2-7; TRBD2 matches 10 bases. Trimming took 1 base from V and 3 from J; bases not matched to a gene: 3. Germline V gene lookup returns CDR1 LGHDT and CDR2 YNNKEL (reference sequence). The CDR3 extends over 15 amino acids.

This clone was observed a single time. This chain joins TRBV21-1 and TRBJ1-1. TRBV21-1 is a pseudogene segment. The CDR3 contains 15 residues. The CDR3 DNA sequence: TGTGCCGGACTCCTGCAGGCCTCAACGGGCACTGAAGCTTTCTTT. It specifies CAGLLQASTGTEAFF.

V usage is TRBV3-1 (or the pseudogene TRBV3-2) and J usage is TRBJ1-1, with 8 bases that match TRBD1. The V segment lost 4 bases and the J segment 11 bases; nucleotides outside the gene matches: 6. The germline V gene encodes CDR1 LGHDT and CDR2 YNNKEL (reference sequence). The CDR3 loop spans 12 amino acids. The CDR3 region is CASSLPGQEAFF. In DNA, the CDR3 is TGTGCCAGCAGCCTTCCGGGACAGGAGGCTTTCTTT.

CDR3 coding DNA: TGTGCCAGCAGCTCGACAGACACGAGCTATTTAGACTTAGGGCAGTACTTC. Translating it yields CASSSTDTSYLDLGQYF. The chain links TRBV7-9 to TRBJ2-7, with D possibly TRBD1 on 5 matching bases. The V and J ends lost 4 bases and 9 bases respectively, with 28 bases between them. There are 17 residues in the CDR3. The germline V gene encodes CDR1 SEHNR and CDR2 FQNEAQ (reference sequence).

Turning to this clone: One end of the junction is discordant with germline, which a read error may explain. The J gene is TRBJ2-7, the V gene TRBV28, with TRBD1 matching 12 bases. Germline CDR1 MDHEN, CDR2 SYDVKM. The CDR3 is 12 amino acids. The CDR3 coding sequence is TGTGCCAGCAGTTTGGGACAGGGGGCTCCCTCCTTC. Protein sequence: CASSLGQGAPSF.

The CDR3 coding sequence is TGCAGCGCGGGGGGGACTAGCGACTACAATGAGCAGTTCTTC. Encoded protein: CSAGGTSDYNEQFF. The chain is built from TRBV29-1 and TRBJ2-1, with 10 bases matching TRBD2. The V gene's germline CDR1 is SQVTM and CDR2 ANQGSEA. CDR3 length: 14 residues. Trimming cost V 7 bases and J 3 bases; bases outside gene matches: 6.

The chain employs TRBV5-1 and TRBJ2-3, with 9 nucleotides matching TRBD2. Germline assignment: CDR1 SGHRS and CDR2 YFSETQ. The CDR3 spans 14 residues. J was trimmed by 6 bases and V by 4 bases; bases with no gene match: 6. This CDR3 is CASSAREGQDTQYF. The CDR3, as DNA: TGCGCCAGCAGCGCGCGGGAGGGTCAGGATACGCAGTATTTT.